This entry concerns a single T cell receptor beta chain. Its cognate antigen is unknown. The data derive from a study of cytomegalovirus exposure and HLA in healthy donors. This PCR relied on a set of 60 Vbeta primers and 13 Jbeta primers. Assay used: immunoSEQ multiplex PCR; TCRdb lists only in-frame clones, some missing. This table holds more than 150,000 clones, around 80% found once. Points from the study as a whole: A previous analysis found most TCR beta V segments productive roughly 90% or roughly 30% of the time. Usually a TCR sequence was rare, but some public TCRs were found in many donors.

This CDR3 comprises 15 residues. CDR1 is KGHSH and CDR2 is LQKENI in the germline V gene. The V and J ends lost 1 base and 5 bases respectively, with 14 bases between them. The V gene is TRBV18, the J gene TRBJ1-2; maybe TRBD1 (6 bases). This clonotype originated in a man aged 35-49 years in good health and CMV-seronegative. The sequencing sample was made of PBMCs. CDR3 protein: CASSPQGQLNYGYTF. CDR3 in DNA: TGTGCCAGCTCACCACAAGGACAGCTTAATTATGGCTACACCTTC.